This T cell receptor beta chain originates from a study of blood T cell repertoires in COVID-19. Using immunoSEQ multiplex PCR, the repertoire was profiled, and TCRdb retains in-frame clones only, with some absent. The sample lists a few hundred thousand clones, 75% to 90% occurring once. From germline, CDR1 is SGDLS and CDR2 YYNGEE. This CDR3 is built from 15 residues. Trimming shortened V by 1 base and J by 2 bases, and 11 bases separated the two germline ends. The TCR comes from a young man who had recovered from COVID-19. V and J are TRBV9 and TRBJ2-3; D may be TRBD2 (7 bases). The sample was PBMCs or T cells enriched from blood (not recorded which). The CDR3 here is CASSVWGGATDTQYF. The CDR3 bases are TGTGCCAGCAGCGTATGGGGGGGGGCCACAGATACGCAGTATTTT.